This TCR beta chain was captured by sequencing in a study of blood T cell repertoires in COVID-19. Under the authors' procedure: Nucleated cell counts were estimated from reference gene primer amplification. Produced via immunoSEQ multiplex PCR; TCRdb's table is partial and in-frame only. V and J calls and clone size are as listed in that table; D and trimming were resolved from the DNA. The sample holds 140,000 or so clones; 81% are singletons and the top ten take roughly 8%. This CDR3 spans 15 amino acids. CDR1 is SGDLS, CDR2 YYNGEE, per germline. V was shortened by 5 bases and J by 4 bases, with 15 bases between the two germline ends.

The rearrangement joins TRBV9 to TRBJ2-2; a weak D match, TRBD1 (5 bases). What was sequenced was peripheral blood. This TCR came from a human donor in a cohort sampled during active COVID-19. The CDR3 is CASSGPRRGTGELFF. CDR3 nucleotide sequence: TGTGCCAGCAGTGGGCCCCGTAGGGGCACCGGGGAGCTGTTTTTT.